Presented here are 18 T cell receptor beta chains from one specimen sequenced in a study of T cells after yellow fever vaccination. TCRdb reprocessed the 5' RACE reads via MiXCR and lists one record per CDR3 protein. The sample records some 170,000 distinct CDR3 sequences, around 9% being singletons. This specimen was CD8+ T cells sorted from PBMCs, taken 45 days after the yellow fever booster vaccination. The receptor set was obtained from a man between 18 and 29 years old who received the YFV17D yellow fever vaccine.

This clonotype has a count of ten or more. The chain uses TRBV4-3 and TRBJ2-6; D uncertain. V was pared by 0 bases and J by 4 bases, with 10 bases between. The CDR3 runs to 16 residues. Germline lookup yields CDR1 LGHNA and CDR2 YSLEER. In nucleotides, the CDR3 is TGCGCCAGCAGCCAAGATGCCGGTACCGGGGCCAACGTCCTGACTTTC. Protein product: CASSQDAGTGANVLTF.

This clonotype was seen more than once but under ten times. The genes are TRBV7-2 and TRBJ1-3; the D is unclear. V was trimmed by 0 bases and J by 4 bases, leaving 10 bases between them. CDR3 length equals 15 residues. Per germline, CDR1 SGHTA and CDR2 FQGNSA. DNA for the CDR3: TGTGCCAGCAGCTTAGCGCGTGGACGAGGAAACACCATATATTTT. Translating gives CASSLARGRGNTIYF.

This clonotype has at least ten counts. The chain joins TRBV4-3 to TRBJ1-1; D not resolved. The germline gives CDR1 LGHNA, CDR2 YSLEER. There are 14 residues in the CDR3. The V gene lost 0 bases and the J gene lost 1 base, with 6 bases spanning the gap. The CDR3 spells CASSQDGANTEAFF. CDR3 nucleotides: TGCGCCAGCAGCCAAGATGGCGCGAACACTGAAGCTTTCTTT.

Written as DNA, the CDR3 is TGTGCCAGCAGGCAACACGGTGACAGCTTCTATGGCTACACCTTC. This translates into CASRQHGDSFYGYTF. The rearrangement links TRBV6-6 to TRBJ1-2; D might be TRBD1 (5 bases). V lost 6 bases and J lost 4, with 18 bases in between. The CDR3 is 15 amino acids. Germline V gives CDR1 MNHNY, CDR2 SVGAGI (reference sequence).

This rearrangement joins TRBV5-1 to TRBJ1-1; no clear D. V shed 0 bases and J shed 4 bases, with 13 bases lying between them. This CDR3 comprises 15 residues. Germline CDR1 is SGHRS and CDR2 is YFSETQ. The CDR3 nucleotides are TGCGCCAGCAGCTTGGGAGGAGACTCGGTCACTGAAGCTTTCTTT. Protein sequence: CASSLGGDSVTEAFF. Looking up the rest from reference TRBV5-1 and TRBJ1-1 gives the full variable domain: KAGVTQTPRYLIKTRGQQVTLSCSPISGHRSVSWYQQTPGQGLQFLFEYFSETQRNKGNFPGRFSGRQFSNSRSEMNVSTLELGDSALYLCASSLGGDSVTEAFFGQGTRLTVV.

This clonotype was counted only a few times. CDR3 nucleotide sequence: TGTGCCAGCAGCTTAACGAGCGGGGGAGCGAACACCGGGGAGCTGTTTTTT. This sequence encodes CASSLTSGGANTGELFF. The chain recombines TRBV11-2 with TRBJ2-2; 8 nucleotides match TRBD2. The CDR3 length is 17 residues. Trimming took 2 bases from V and 0 from J; bases not matched to a gene: 5. CDR1 and CDR2 (germline): SGHAT, FQNNGV.

This clonotype has more than one count but fewer than ten. V usage is TRBV7-6 and J usage is TRBJ2-1, with D uncertain. The germline CDR1 and CDR2 sequences are SGHVS and FNYEAQ. The CDR3 sequence is 14 residues long. Trimming left V 0 bases short and J 2 bases short, with 5 bases between. This chain's CDR3 is CASSLALTYNEQFF. The CDR3, as DNA: TGTGCCAGCAGCTTAGCCCTAACCTACAATGAGCAGTTCTTC.

This clonotype was picked up a small number of times. The rearrangement links TRBV20-1 to TRBJ2-1, with a weak D call TRBD2 (6 bases). V shed 0 bases and J shed 6 bases, with 12 bases lying between them. This CDR3 is built from 14 residues. Germline lookup yields CDR1 DFQATT and CDR2 SNEGSKA (reference sequence). This chain's CDR3 is CSARDLAGGNEQFF. The CDR3 bases are TGCAGTGCTAGAGATCTAGCCGGGGGCAATGAGCAGTTCTTC.

This clonotype was seen a handful of times. The rearrangement links TRBV7-2 to TRBJ2-2, with D possibly matching TRBD2 (5 bases). Germline CDR1 SGHTA, CDR2 FQGNSA. The CDR3 loop spans 15 amino acids. V shed 3 bases and J shed 2 bases, with 10 bases lying between them. The CDR3 sequence: CASSLDSANTGELFF. CDR3 in DNA: TGTGCCAGCAGCTTGGATAGCGCCAACACCGGGGAGCTGTTTTTT. Full variable domain (missing parts from reference TRBV7-2 and TRBJ2-2): GAGVSQSPSNKVTEKGKDVELRCDPISGHTALYWYRQSLGQGLEFLIYFQGNSAPDKSGLPSDRFSAERTGGSVSTLTIQRTQQEDSAVYLCASSLDSANTGELFFGEGSRLTVL.

This clonotype was counted a few times. The J gene is TRBJ2-6, the V gene TRBV7-6; 8 bases fit TRBD2. This CDR3 contains 18 residues. After removal of 1 base from V and 1 base from J, the junction contained 6 bases not matched to a gene. CDR1 is SGHVS, CDR2 FNYEAQ, per germline. CDR3 in DNA: TGTGCCAGCAGCTTAGGGAGCGGGGGCCGTTCTGGGGCCAACGTCCTGACTTTC. This sequence encodes CASSLGSGGRSGANVLTF.

This clonotype has a count of ten or more. This chain joins TRBV6-2 or TRBV6-3 and TRBJ2-3; 10 bases line up with TRBD2. The CDR3 runs to 14 residues. Germline CDR1 reads MNHEY; CDR2 reads SVGEGT. V lost 4 bases, J lost 6 bases, and 4 bases stayed unmatched. The CDR3 reads CASSLLAGMDTQYF. The CDR3 region has the DNA TGTGCCAGCAGTTTACTAGCGGGGATGGATACGCAGTATTTT.

This clonotype was found a few times. V usage is TRBV27 and J usage is TRBJ1-1, with D possibly TRBD1 on 6 matching bases. Trimming removed 4 bases at V and 1 base at J, with 10 bases between. The CDR3 runs 14 residues. The germline gives CDR1 MNHEY, CDR2 SMNVEV (reference sequence). CDR3 nucleotide sequence: TGTGCCAGCAGTTACATAGGGGGGAACACTGAAGCTTTCTTT. This gives the protein CASSYIGGNTEAFF.

The chain is built from TRBV4-1 and TRBJ2-3, with D maybe TRBD2 (5 bases). The V end lost 2 bases, the J end lost 2 bases, and 14 bases lay between the germline ends. Germline V CDR1 and CDR2: MGHRA, YSYEKL. The CDR3 covers 16 residues. The CDR3 sequence is CASSQKVARITDTQYF. CDR3 nucleotides: TGCGCCAGCAGCCAAAAAGTAGCGCGAATCACAGATACGCAGTATTTT.

This clonotype was detected a few times. V and J are TRBV11-2 and TRBJ2-1, with D possibly being TRBD1 or TRBD2 (7 bases each). The CDR3 runs 15 residues. Trimming cost V 3 bases and J 4 bases, with 13 bases left between them. Germline lookup yields CDR1 SGHAT and CDR2 FQNNGV. DNA for the CDR3: TGTGCCAGCAGCTTGGCAGGGGGGGGGTACAATGAGCAGTTCTTC. It specifies CASSLAGGGYNEQFF.

The table lists this clonotype with a few counts. This rearrangement joins TRBV7-8 to TRBJ1-4, with D unclear. This CDR3 has 13 amino acids. V was clipped by 2 bases and J by 6 bases, with 7 bases between them. Germline V lookup: CDR1 SGHVS, CDR2 FQNEAQ. The DNA of the CDR3 is TGTGCCAGCAGCTTACGCGCAGATGAAAAACTGTTTTTT. It specifies CASSLRADEKLFF.

This clonotype showed up just a few times. The chain links TRBV9 to TRBJ1-5; possible D gene TRBD1, 5 bases. The length of the CDR3 is 14 residues. The V gene's germline CDR1 is SGDLS and CDR2 YYNGEE. V lost 4 bases, J lost 7 bases, and 15 bases lay in between. The CDR3 bases are TGTGCCAGCAGCTCCGGGGCACCGGGACAGCCCCAGCATTTT. This codes for CASSSGAPGQPQHF. The complete variable domain, with remaining parts taken from reference TRBV9 and TRBJ1-5, reads DSGVTQTPKHLITATGQRVTLRCSPRSGDLSVYWYQQSLDQGLQFLIQYYNGEERAKGNILERFSAQQFPDLHSELNLSSLELGDSALYFCASSSGAPGQPQHFGDGTRLSIL.

In this sample, this clonotype turned up many times. The chain employs TRBV4-3 and TRBJ2-1; D may be TRBD2 (6 bases). This CDR3 contains 13 residues. Trimming took 4 bases from V and 8 from J, leaving 12 bases between them. CDR1 and CDR2 from the germline V gene are LGHNA and YSLEER. The chain's CDR3 is CASSPSGVDEQFF. For the CDR3, the DNA is TGCGCCAGCAGCCCCTCGGGGGTCGATGAGCAGTTCTTC.

At least ten counts were recorded for this clonotype. This chain connects TRBV7-9 to TRBJ2-5; 8 bases align to TRBD2. CDR1 and CDR2 (germline): SEHNR, FQNEAQ (reference sequence). Trimming cost V 5 bases and J 3 bases; bases outside gene matches: 2. The CDR3 contains 13 residues. Here the CDR3 DNA reads TGTGCCAGCAGCCTTAGCGGGGAAGAGACCCAGTACTTC. Its protein product is CASSLSGEETQYF.